One and the same sample provided the 14 T cell receptor beta chains below, sequenced in a study of cytomegalovirus exposure and HLA in healthy donors. With 60 Vbeta and 13 Jbeta primers, the PCR was carried out. The assay was immunoSEQ multiplex PCR, and TCRdb's table has in-frame clones only and misses some. The sample has some 78,000 clones; 60% to 75% are singletons. Sample: PBMCs. The receptors shown here come from a woman between 40 and 50 years old in good health and CMV-seropositive.

CDR3 nucleotide sequence: TGTGCCAGCAGGATGGACAGAAGCACAGATACGCAGTATTTT. Translated, it gives CASRMDRSTDTQYF. The chain combines TRBV2 with TRBJ2-3; D is perhaps TRBD1 (6 bases). Germline V gives CDR1 SNHLY, CDR2 FYNNEI. V was trimmed by 6 bases and J by 0 bases, leaving 10 bases between them. The length of the CDR3 is 14 residues.

This chain joins TRBV28 and TRBJ2-5; 7 bases fit TRBD1. The length of the CDR3 is 13 residues. J was trimmed by 4 bases and V by 7 bases; bases with no gene match: 6. Germline V lookup: CDR1 MDHEN, CDR2 SYDVKM. CDR3 region: CASTRAGGETQYF. The CDR3 DNA is TGTGCCAGCACCCGGGCAGGGGGAGAGACCCAGTACTTC.

The J gene is TRBJ1-4, the V gene TRBV5-1, with D possibly being TRBD1 (5 bases). V dropped 7 bases and J dropped 0 bases, with 10 bases sitting between them. Germline CDR1 SGHRS, CDR2 YFSETQ. The CDR3 is 14 amino acids. The CDR3 is CASGRGATNEKLFF. CDR3 in DNA: TGCGCCAGCGGACGGGGGGCAACTAATGAAAAACTGTTTTTT. The full variable domain, its missing parts supplied by reference TRBV5-1 and TRBJ1-4, is KAGVTQTPRYLIKTRGQQVTLSCSPISGHRSVSWYQQTPGQGLQFLFEYFSETQRNKGNFPGRFSGRQFSNSRSEMNVSTLELGDSALYLCASGRGATNEKLFFGSGTQLSVL.

The chain couples TRBV30 to TRBJ1-2; perhaps TRBD1 as D (5 bases). Germline lookup yields CDR1 GTSNPN and CDR2 SVGIG (reference sequence). The germline V and J ends were trimmed by 2 bases and 5 bases, with 12 bases remaining between them. The CDR3 has 13 amino acids. The DNA of the CDR3 is TGTGCCTGGAGTTCCCTGGGACTTTATGGCTACACCTTC. Protein sequence: CAWSSLGLYGYTF. The full variable domain, its missing parts supplied by reference TRBV30 and TRBJ1-2, is SQTIHQWPATLVQPVGSPLSLECTVEGTSNPNLYWYRQAAGRGLQLLFYSVGIGQISSEVPQNLSASRPQDRQFILSSKKLLLSDSGFYLCAWSSLGLYGYTFGSGTRLTVV.

This chain joins TRBV10-3 and TRBJ2-1, with 8 bases matching TRBD2. Germline trimming cut 3 bases from V and 8 bases from J; bases unmatched to any gene: 9. CDR3 size: 15 residues. Germline V gives CDR1 ENHRY, CDR2 SYGVKD. CDR3 coding DNA: TGTGCCATCAGTGATAGCGGGACCTATCTCCATGAGCAGTTCTTC. Translation gives CAISDSGTYLHEQFF.

The V call is TRBV5-1, the J call TRBJ1-1, with D possibly matching TRBD1 (6 bases). Germline V CDR1 and CDR2: SGHRS, YFSETQ. This CDR3 region has 15 residues. V was shortened by 2 bases and J by 2 bases, with 13 bases between the two germline ends. CDR3 sequence (DNA): TGCGCCAGCAGCTTTGGCAGGGGCGGCAACACTGAAGCTTTCTTT. Translated: CASSFGRGGNTEAFF.

The chain recombines TRBV18 with TRBJ2-3; TRBD1 agrees at 7 bases. Germline values: CDR1 KGHSH, CDR2 LQKENI. V gave up 6 bases and J gave up 5 bases; unmatched junction bases: 8. The CDR3 covers 14 residues. CDR3 sequence: CASSPPGGRDTQYF. CDR3 DNA: TGTGCCAGCTCGCCGCCAGGGGGAAGAGATACGCAGTATTTT.

The chain combines TRBV5-1 with TRBJ1-6; D is unresolved. The CDR3 has 14 amino acids. Germline lookup yields CDR1 SGHRS and CDR2 YFSETQ. V lost 4 bases to trimming and J lost 9 bases, with 14 bases between them. CDR3 amino acids: CASSPDPSGSPLHF. The CDR3 nucleotides are TGCGCCAGCAGCCCTGACCCCTCAGGTTCACCCCTCCACTTT.

This chain uses TRBV12-5 with TRBJ2-1, with 11 bases fitting TRBD2. After removal of 2 bases from V and 3 bases from J, the junction contained 9 bases not matched to a gene. In germline, CDR1 is LGHNT, CDR2 FRNRAP. The CDR3 is 18 amino acids. The CDR3 reads CASGLSMTGTSGYNEQFF. Written as DNA, the CDR3 is TGTGCTAGTGGTTTGTCAATGACCGGGACTAGCGGCTACAATGAGCAGTTCTTC.

The chain links TRBV7-3 to TRBJ2-7; 8 bases agree with TRBD2. The CDR3 covers 17 residues. V lost 5 bases and J lost 0; bases outside the gene matches: 12. Germline CDR1 reads SGHTA; CDR2 reads FQGTGA. The CDR3 nucleotides read TGTGCCAGCAGCCATAGAGCCGGGACTAGAGGCTCCTACGAGCAGTACTTC. Translating it yields CASSHRAGTRGSYEQYF. Full variable domain (remainder filled in from reference TRBV7-3 and TRBJ2-7): GAGVSQTPSNKVTEKGKYVELRCDPISGHTALYWYRQSLGQGPEFLIYFQGTGAADDSGLPNDRFFAVRPEGSVSTLKIQRTERGDSAVYLCASSHRAGTRGSYEQYFGPGTRLTVT.

In nucleotides, the CDR3 is TGTGCCAGCTCCGGGTGGACAGGGGGGCAGCCCCAGCATTTT. Translated, it gives CASSGWTGGQPQHF. The chain employs TRBV6-5 and TRBJ1-5, with 10 bases aligning to TRBD1. CDR1 and CDR2 (germline): MNHEY, SVGAGI. There are 14 residues in the CDR3. After removal of 8 bases from V and 7 bases from J, the junction contained 8 bases not matched to a gene.

The chain combines TRBV28 with TRBJ2-7, with 8 positions matching TRBD1. Germline V gene data show CDR1 as MDHEN and CDR2 as SYDVKM. V lost 6 bases, J lost 1 base, and 8 bases stayed unmatched. The CDR3 has 15 residues. CDR3 residues: CASRGQAVWSYEQYF. CDR3 in DNA: TGTGCCAGCAGGGGACAGGCCGTTTGGTCCTACGAGCAGTACTTC.

V and J are TRBV5-6 and TRBJ1-2; 8 bases fit TRBD1. The CDR3 has 17 residues. V lost 2 bases to trimming and J lost 4 bases; unmatched junction nucleotides: 13. Per the germline V gene, CDR1 is SGHDT and CDR2 is YYEEEE. This chain's CDR3 is CASSFGQGRPNTYGYTF. CDR3 in DNA: TGTGCCAGCAGCTTCGGACAGGGACGCCCAAATACCTATGGCTACACCTTC.

The gene calls are TRBV30 and TRBJ1-1; D gene ambiguous. The V and J ends lost 0 bases and 7 bases respectively, with 12 bases between them. Germline CDR1 reads GTSNPN; CDR2 reads SVGIG (reference sequence). The CDR3 has 13 amino acids. In nucleotides, the CDR3 is TGTGCCTGGAGTGTACGTGAGGGAGGTGAAGCTTTCTTT. This sequence encodes CAWSVREGGEAFF.